The 8 T cell receptor beta chains below were found in one sample sequenced in a study of shared clonotypes between healthy human individuals (TCRdb year 2020). Library preparation used the immunoSEQ multiplex PCR assay. The table was pulled from immuneACCESS by TCRdb, which kept in-frame rearrangements only. Such tables lose some clones; where checked, under half of the loss comes from unresolved V genes, and the rest has no known cause. This sample comprises about 2 million clones, approximately 95% of them detected only once. Approximately 0.13% of the sample is in the top ten clones. Sequences were obtained from naive CD4+ T cells sorted from blood. The cell subset or site label, as the study defines it: CD45RA+ positively selected. These receptors were taken from a young man in good health.

V gene TRBV10-3 combines with J gene TRBJ2-3, with TRBD2 matching 7 bases. Trimming took 3 bases from V and 1 from J; bases not matched to a gene: 7. The length of the CDR3 is 16 residues. Germline V gives CDR1 ENHRY, CDR2 SYGVKD. The CDR3 protein is CAISDGLAVRTDTQYF. CDR3 sequence (DNA): TGTGCCATCAGTGATGGGCTAGCGGTTCGCACAGATACGCAGTATTTT.

For this clone: Other DNA sequences within the sample encode an identical CDR3. V gene TRBV5-1 combines with J gene TRBJ1-1, with a tentative D call TRBD1 (6 bases). The CDR3 has 14 residues. Trimming cost V 3 bases and J 1 base, with 10 bases left between them. Germline CDR1 reads SGHRS; CDR2 reads YFSETQ. CDR3 amino acids: CASSSGQPNTEAFF. The CDR3 bases are TGCGCCAGCAGCTCGGGACAACCGAACACTGAAGCTTTCTTT. The variable domain in full, completed from reference TRBV5-1 and TRBJ1-1, reads KAGVTQTPRYLIKTRGQQVTLSCSPISGHRSVSWYQQTPGQGLQFLFEYFSETQRNKGNFPGRFSGRQFSNSRSEMNVSTLELGDSALYLCASSSGQPNTEAFFGQGTRLTVV.

The CDR3 protein is CAWSAGRDNSPLHF. CDR3 nucleotides: TGTGCCTGGAGTGCGGGTCGAGATAATTCACCCCTCCACTTT. J is TRBJ1-6 and V is TRBV30; D uncertain. The germline V gene encodes CDR1 GTSNPN and CDR2 SVGIG (reference sequence). Trimming shortened V by 1 base and J by 5 bases, and 9 bases separated the two germline ends. This CDR3 is built from 14 residues.

This sequence joins TRBV18 and TRBJ1-2, with D possibly matching TRBD1 (5 bases). Deletions cut 3 bases from V and 6 bases from J, with 11 bases between. This CDR3 comprises 13 residues. Per germline, CDR1 KGHSH and CDR2 LQKENI. The CDR3 bases are TGTGCCAGCTCACCCGGGGGTTCAAATGGCTACACCTTC. This gives the protein CASSPGGSNGYTF.

The rearrangement uses TRBV7-3 and TRBJ1-3, with D unresolved. Germline V CDR1 and CDR2: SGHTA, FQGTGA. V was trimmed by 5 bases and J by 2 bases, leaving 7 bases between them. The length of the CDR3 is 13 residues. CDR3 residues: CASSLWPGNTIYF. The CDR3 DNA is TGTGCCAGCAGCCTTTGGCCTGGAAACACCATATATTTT.

V usage is TRBV7-2 and J usage is TRBJ2-7, with a possible D match to TRBD2 (5 bases). This CDR3 spans 15 amino acids. V was cut by 5 bases and J by 3 bases, with 17 bases left in between. Germline CDR1 reads SGHTA; CDR2 reads FQGNSA. The CDR3 sequence is CASSQAERRHYEQYF. CDR3 coding DNA: TGTGCCAGCAGCCAGGCCGAGCGGAGGCACTACGAGCAGTACTTC.

This clone was observed many times. V gene TRBV30 combines with J gene TRBJ2-1; either TRBD1 or TRBD2 may supply D (6 bases each). CDR1 GTSNPN and CDR2 SVGIG come from the germline V gene (reference sequence). CDR3 length: 14 residues. Trimming cost V 3 bases and J 6 bases, with 15 bases left between them. The CDR3, as DNA: TGTGCCTGGAGGACCATAGGGGGGCCCAATGAGCAGTTCTTC. Its translation is CAWRTIGGPNEQFF.

The chain is built from TRBV27 and TRBJ1-2; no clear D. This CDR3 has 13 residues. The germline V gene encodes CDR1 MNHEY and CDR2 SMNVEV (reference sequence). V gave up 5 bases and J gave up 7 bases, with 14 bases separating them. The DNA for the CDR3 is TGTGCCAGCAGTGCTGGCGCAGCTGGTGGCTACACCTTC. As protein: CASSAGAAGGYTF.